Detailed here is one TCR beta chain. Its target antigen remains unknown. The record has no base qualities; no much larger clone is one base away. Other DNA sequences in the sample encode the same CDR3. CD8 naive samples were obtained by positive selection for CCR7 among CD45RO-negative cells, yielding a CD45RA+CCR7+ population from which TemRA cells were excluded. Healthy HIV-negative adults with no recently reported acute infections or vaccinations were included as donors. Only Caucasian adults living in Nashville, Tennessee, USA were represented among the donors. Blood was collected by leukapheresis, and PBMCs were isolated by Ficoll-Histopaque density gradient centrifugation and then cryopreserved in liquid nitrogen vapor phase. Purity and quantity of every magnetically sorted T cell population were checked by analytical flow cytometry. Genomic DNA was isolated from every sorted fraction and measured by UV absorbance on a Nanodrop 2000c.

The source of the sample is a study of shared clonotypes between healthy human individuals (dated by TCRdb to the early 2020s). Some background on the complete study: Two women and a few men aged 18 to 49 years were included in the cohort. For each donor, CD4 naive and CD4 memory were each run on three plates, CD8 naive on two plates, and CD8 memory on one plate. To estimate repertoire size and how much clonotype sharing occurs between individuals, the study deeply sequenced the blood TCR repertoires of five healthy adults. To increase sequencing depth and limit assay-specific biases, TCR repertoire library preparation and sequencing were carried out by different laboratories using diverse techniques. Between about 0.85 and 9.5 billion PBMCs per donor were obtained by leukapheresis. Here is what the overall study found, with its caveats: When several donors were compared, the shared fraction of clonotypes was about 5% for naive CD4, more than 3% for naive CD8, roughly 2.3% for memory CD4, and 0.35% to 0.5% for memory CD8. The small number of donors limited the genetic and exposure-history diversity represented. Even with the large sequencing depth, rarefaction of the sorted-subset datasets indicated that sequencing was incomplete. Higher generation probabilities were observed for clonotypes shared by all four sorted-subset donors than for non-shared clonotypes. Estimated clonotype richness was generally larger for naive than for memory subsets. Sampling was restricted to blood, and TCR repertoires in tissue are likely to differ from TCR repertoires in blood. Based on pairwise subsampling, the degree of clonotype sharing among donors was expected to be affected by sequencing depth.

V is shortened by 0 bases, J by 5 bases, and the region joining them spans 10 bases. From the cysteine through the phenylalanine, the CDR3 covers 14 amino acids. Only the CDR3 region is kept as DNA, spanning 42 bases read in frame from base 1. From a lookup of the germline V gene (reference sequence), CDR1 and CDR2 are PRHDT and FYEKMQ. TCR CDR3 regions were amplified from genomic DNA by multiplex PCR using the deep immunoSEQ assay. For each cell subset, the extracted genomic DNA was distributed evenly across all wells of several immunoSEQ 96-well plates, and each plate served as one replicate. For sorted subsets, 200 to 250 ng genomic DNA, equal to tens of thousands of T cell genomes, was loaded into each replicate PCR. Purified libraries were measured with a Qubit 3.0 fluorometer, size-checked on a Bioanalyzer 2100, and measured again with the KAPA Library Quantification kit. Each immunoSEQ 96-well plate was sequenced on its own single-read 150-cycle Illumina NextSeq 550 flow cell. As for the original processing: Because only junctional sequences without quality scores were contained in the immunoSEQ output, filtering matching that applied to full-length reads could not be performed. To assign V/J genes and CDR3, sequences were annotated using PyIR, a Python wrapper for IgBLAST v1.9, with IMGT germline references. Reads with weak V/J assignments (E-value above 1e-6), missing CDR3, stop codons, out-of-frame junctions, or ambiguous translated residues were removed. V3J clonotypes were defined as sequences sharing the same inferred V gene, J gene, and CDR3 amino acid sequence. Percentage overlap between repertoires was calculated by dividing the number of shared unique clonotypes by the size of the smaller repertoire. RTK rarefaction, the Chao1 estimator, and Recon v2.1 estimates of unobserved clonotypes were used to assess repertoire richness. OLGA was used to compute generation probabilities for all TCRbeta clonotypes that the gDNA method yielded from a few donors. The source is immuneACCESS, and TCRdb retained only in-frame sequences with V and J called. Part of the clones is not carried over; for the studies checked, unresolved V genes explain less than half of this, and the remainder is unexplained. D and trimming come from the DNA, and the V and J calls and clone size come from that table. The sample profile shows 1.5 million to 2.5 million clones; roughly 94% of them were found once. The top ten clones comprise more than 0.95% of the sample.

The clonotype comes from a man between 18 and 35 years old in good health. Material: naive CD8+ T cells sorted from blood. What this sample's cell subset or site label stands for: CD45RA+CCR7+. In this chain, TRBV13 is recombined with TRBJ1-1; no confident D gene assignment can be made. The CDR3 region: CASSLGGLGTEAFF. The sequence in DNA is TGTGCCAGCAGCTTAGGAGGGTTGGGAACTGAAGCTTTCTTT.